This T cell receptor (beta chain) was captured by sequencing in a study of blood T cell repertoires in COVID-19. The junction had 17 bases not matched to a gene; V was cut back by 3 bases and J by 6 bases. There are 19 residues in the CDR3. From germline, CDR1 is LNHNV and CDR2 YYDKDF (reference sequence). TCRdb keeps only in-frame clones here, not all; method: immunoSEQ multiplex PCR. Of around 280,000 clones listed, about 83% are singletons. This rearrangement joins TRBV15 to TRBJ2-1; 10 bases line up with TRBD2. Input material: PBMCs or T cells enriched from blood (not recorded which). The sequence derives from a woman aged 40-49 years who had recovered from COVID-19. CDR3 in amino acids: CATSSPGGSGGEGSNEQFF. Written as DNA, the CDR3 is TGTGCCACCAGCAGCCCCGGAGGGAGCGGGGGGGAGGGATCCAATGAGCAGTTCTTC.